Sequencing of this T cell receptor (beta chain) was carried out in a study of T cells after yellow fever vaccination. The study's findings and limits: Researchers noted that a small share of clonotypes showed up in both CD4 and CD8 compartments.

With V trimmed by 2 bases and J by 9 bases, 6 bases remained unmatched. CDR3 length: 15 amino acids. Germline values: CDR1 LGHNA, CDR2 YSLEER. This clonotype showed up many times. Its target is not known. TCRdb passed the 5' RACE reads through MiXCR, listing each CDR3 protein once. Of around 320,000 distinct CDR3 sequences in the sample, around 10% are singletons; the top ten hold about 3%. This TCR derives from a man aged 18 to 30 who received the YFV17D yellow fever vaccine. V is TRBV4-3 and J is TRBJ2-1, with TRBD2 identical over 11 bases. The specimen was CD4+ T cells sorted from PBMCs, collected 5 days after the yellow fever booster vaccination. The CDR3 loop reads CASSQSSGGAGEQFF. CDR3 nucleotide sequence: TGCGCCAGCAGCCAAAGTAGCGGGGGGGCCGGTGAGCAGTTCTTC.